This TCR beta chain was identified during a study of siplizumab effects on memory and regulatory T cells. The study took a few donor pairs, and their unstimulated naive, memory, effector memory and TEMRA subsets were sequenced. A remark on this clone: The target antigen is unknown.

Profiling relied on immunoSEQ multiplex PCR, and the TCRdb table lists in-frame clones only, not all of them. The sample carries tens of thousands of clones, roughly 85% recorded once. The V gene's germline CDR1 is SGHKS and CDR2 YYEKEE (reference sequence). With 1 base removed from V and 7 bases from J, the gap between germline ends came to 15 bases. The CDR3 spans 15 residues. Study-wide results and limits: Memory cells seemed less diverse than naive T cells, which seemed major alloresponse contributors. Suppressive capability of dividing Tregs from siplizumab cultures went unverified. No more than a minor fraction of alloreactive clones could be traced back to unstimulated subsets.

Sequenced: memory CD4+ T cells sorted from blood. The gene calls are TRBV5-5 and TRBJ1-5; D possibly corresponds to TRBD1 (6 bases). The TCR was taken from a human donor in good health. The CDR3 coding sequence is TGTGCCAGCAGCTTGAATTGGGGGCAAGACCAGCCCCAGCATTTT. It specifies CASSLNWGQDQPQHF.